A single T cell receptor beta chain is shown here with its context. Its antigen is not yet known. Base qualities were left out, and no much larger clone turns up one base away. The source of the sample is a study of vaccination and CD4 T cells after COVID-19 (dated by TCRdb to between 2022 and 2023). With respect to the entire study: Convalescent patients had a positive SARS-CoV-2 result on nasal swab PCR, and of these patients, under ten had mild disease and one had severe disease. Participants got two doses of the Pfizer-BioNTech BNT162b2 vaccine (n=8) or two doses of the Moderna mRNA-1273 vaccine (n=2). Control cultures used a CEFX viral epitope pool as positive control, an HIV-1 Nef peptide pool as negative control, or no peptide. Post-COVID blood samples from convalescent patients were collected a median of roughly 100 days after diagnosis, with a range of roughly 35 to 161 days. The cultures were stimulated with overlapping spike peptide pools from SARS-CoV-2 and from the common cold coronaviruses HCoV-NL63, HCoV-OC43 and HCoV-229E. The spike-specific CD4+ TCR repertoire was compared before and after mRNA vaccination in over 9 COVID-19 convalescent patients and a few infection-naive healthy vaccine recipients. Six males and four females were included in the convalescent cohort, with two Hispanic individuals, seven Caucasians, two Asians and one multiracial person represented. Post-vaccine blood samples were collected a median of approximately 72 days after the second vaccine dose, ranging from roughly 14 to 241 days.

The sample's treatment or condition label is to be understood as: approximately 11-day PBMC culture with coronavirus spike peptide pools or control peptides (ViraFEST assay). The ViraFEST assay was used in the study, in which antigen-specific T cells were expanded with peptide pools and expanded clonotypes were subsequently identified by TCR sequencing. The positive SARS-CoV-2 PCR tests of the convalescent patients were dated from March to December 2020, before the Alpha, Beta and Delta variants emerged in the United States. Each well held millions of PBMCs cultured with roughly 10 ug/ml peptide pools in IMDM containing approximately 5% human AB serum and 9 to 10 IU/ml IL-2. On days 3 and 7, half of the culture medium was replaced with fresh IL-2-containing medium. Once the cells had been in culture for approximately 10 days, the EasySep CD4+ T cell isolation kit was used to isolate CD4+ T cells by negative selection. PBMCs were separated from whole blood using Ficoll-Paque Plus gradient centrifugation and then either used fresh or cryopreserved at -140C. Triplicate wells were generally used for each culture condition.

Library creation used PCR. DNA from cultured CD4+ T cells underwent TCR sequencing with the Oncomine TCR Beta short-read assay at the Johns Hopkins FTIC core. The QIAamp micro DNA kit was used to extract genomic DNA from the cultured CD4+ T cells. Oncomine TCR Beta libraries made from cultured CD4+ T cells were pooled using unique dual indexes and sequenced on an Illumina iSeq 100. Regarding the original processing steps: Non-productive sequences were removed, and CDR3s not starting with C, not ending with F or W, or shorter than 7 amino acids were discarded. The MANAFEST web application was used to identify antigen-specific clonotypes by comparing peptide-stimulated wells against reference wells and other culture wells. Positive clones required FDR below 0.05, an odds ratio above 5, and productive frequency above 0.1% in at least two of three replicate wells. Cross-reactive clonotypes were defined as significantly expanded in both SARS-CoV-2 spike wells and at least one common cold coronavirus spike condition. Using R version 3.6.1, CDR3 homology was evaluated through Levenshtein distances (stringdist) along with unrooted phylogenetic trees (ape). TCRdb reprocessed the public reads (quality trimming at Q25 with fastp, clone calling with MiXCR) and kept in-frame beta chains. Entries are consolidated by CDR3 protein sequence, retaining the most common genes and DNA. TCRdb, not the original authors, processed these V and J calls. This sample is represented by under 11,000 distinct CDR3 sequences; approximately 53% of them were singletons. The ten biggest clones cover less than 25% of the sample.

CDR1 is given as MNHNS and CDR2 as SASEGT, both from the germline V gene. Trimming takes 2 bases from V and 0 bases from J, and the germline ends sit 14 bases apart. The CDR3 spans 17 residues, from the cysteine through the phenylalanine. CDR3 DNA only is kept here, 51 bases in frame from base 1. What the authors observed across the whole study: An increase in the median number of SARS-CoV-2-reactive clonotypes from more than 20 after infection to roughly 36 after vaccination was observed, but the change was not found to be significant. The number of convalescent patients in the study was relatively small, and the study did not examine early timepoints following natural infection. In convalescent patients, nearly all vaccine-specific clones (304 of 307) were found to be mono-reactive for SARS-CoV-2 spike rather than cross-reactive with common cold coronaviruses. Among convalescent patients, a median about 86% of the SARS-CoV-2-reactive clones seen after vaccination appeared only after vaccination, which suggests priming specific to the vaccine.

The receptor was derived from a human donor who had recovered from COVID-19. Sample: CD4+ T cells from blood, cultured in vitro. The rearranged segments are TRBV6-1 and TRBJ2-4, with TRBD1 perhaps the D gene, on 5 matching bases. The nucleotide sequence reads TGTGCCAGCAGTGAAAGGGGCAGCCAATTAGCCAAAAACATTCAGTACTTC. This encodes CASSERGSQLAKNIQYF.